The 13 T cell receptor beta chains listed next were all sequenced from one sample in a study of blood T cell repertoires in COVID-19. Here immunoSEQ multiplex PCR was the method, and the copy in TCRdb shows in-frame clones only, minus some. The table lists about 140,000 clones, roughly 90% of them singletons, with less than 0.95% in the top ten. Sequencing was done on a sample of peripheral blood. Receptors originate from a woman between 45 and 60 years old with acute or convalescent COVID-19.

The V gene is TRBV11-3, the J gene TRBJ1-2; 8 positions agree with TRBD1. Per the germline V gene, CDR1 is SGHNT and CDR2 is YENEEA. With V trimmed by 6 bases and J by 3 bases, 6 bases remained unmatched. CDR3 length: 14 amino acids. CDR3 sequence: CASSSDRGDYGYTF. The CDR3 DNA is TGTGCCAGCAGTAGCGACAGGGGCGACTATGGCTACACCTTC.

The chain couples TRBV5-5 to TRBJ1-6; weak D call: TRBD1 (5 bases). V lost 1 base and J lost 8, with 13 bases in between. Germline loops: CDR1 SGHKS, CDR2 YYEKEE (reference sequence). This CDR3 has 15 residues. DNA for the CDR3: TGTGCCAGCAGCTTGCTAACAGGTGGATATTCACCCCTCCACTTT. Translation gives CASSLLTGGYSPLHF.

This chain links TRBV12-3 or TRBV12-4 with TRBJ1-1; D call uncertain. V lost 5 bases and J 0 bases, leaving 4 bases between the germline ends. This CDR3 spans 12 amino acids. The CDR3 DNA reads TGTGCCAGCAGTCCCATGAACACTGAAGCTTTCTTT. Translated, it gives CASSPMNTEAFF.

The rearrangement joins TRBV9 to TRBJ2-3; 13 bases line up with TRBD2. J gave up 6 bases and V 4 bases, and 8 bases lay outside the gene matches. CDR1 SGDLS and CDR2 YYNGEE come from the germline V gene. The CDR3 extends over 16 amino acids. CDR3 in DNA: TGTGCCAGCAGCCCACCGGGACTAGCGGGGCAGGATACGCAGTATTTT. Residues: CASSPPGLAGQDTQYF.

This clone was counted a single time. The chain links TRBV10-3 to TRBJ2-3; tentatively, D is TRBD2 (6 bases). From germline, CDR1 is ENHRY and CDR2 SYGVKD. The germline V and J ends were trimmed by 7 bases and 4 bases, with 18 bases remaining between them. The CDR3 sequence is 15 residues long. In DNA form, the CDR3 reads TGTGCCATCAACACCGGGACTGAAGTCGCAGATACGCAGTATTTT. Protein sequence: CAINTGTEVADTQYF.

This chain uses TRBV10-1 with TRBJ2-7, with 11 positions matching TRBD2. V shed 2 bases and J 2 bases; nucleotides not matched to a gene: 2. The CDR3 contains 15 residues. The germline V gene encodes CDR1 WNHNN and CDR2 SYGVQD (reference sequence). The CDR3 sequence: CASSEASGGPYEQYF. The CDR3 DNA sequence: TGCGCCAGCAGTGAGGCTAGCGGGGGGCCCTACGAGCAGTACTTC.

The genes are TRBV28 and TRBJ1-2; TRBD1 agrees at 8 bases. The CDR3 contains 13 residues. V lost 6 bases to trimming and J lost 8 bases; unmatched junction nucleotides: 8. Germline CDR1 is MDHEN and CDR2 is SYDVKM. CDR3 in amino acids: CASRPGRGQGYTF. In DNA form, the CDR3 reads TGTGCCAGCAGGCCCGGCAGGGGGCAAGGCTACACCTTC.

This clone appeared a single time. The V call is TRBV5-1, the J call TRBJ2-1; 8 positions match TRBD2. The ends lost 5 bases at V and 5 bases at J; junction bases unmatched: 9. The CDR3 is made up of 15 amino acids. CDR1 is SGHRS and CDR2 is YFSETQ in the germline V gene. Here the CDR3 reads CASRTSGSPNNEQFF. In DNA, the CDR3 is TGCGCCAGCAGAACGAGCGGGAGCCCTAACAATGAGCAGTTCTTC.

The chain carries TRBV24-1 and TRBJ1-2; 7 positions match TRBD1. V was clipped by 3 bases and J by 0 bases; unmatched bases: 12. The CDR3 extends over 18 amino acids. Germline CDR1 and CDR2: KGHDR and SFDVKD. Here the CDR3 reads CATSDTSPGTVPNYGYTF. The CDR3 region has the DNA TGTGCCACCAGTGATACCTCTCCCGGGACAGTACCTAACTATGGCTACACCTTC.

The V gene is TRBV13, the J gene TRBJ2-3, with D unresolved. The CDR3 has 16 residues. Per germline, CDR1 PRHDT and CDR2 FYEKMQ (reference sequence). The V end lost 4 bases, the J end lost 2 bases, and 16 bases lay between the germline ends. The CDR3 bases are TGTGCCAGCAGCTCGATTTCCGGTAGTCCCACAGATACGCAGTATTTT. Its protein product is CASSSISGSPTDTQYF.

V and J are TRBV6-5 and TRBJ1-6; D is unresolved. Looked up from germline, CDR1 is MNHEY and CDR2 is SVGAGI. V lost 4 bases and J 7 bases, leaving 5 bases between the germline ends. This CDR3 is 12 amino acids long. The CDR3 spells CASSSPNSPLHF. For the CDR3, the DNA is TGTGCCAGCAGTTCCCCGAATTCACCCCTCCACTTT.

This clone was found a few times. The CDR3 bases are TGTGCCAGTAGTATAGGTCCTAGCTCCTACAATGAGCAGTTCTTC. Its protein product is CASSIGPSSYNEQFF. The chain employs TRBV19 and TRBJ2-1, with no clear D. The CDR3 extends over 15 amino acids. With 1 base removed from V and 0 bases from J, the gap between germline ends came to 7 bases. Germline assignment: CDR1 LNHDA and CDR2 SQIVND (reference sequence).

CDR3 DNA: TGTGCCAGCAGTTCCACCCCGGGGGCTAATGAAAAACTGTTTTTT. Protein: CASSSTPGANEKLFF. This rearrangement joins TRBV28 to TRBJ1-4; TRBD1 is a possible D gene (5 bases). The CDR3 extends over 15 amino acids. V lost 4 bases, J lost 3 bases, and 12 bases lay in between. CDR1 and CDR2 from the germline V gene are MDHEN and SYDVKM.